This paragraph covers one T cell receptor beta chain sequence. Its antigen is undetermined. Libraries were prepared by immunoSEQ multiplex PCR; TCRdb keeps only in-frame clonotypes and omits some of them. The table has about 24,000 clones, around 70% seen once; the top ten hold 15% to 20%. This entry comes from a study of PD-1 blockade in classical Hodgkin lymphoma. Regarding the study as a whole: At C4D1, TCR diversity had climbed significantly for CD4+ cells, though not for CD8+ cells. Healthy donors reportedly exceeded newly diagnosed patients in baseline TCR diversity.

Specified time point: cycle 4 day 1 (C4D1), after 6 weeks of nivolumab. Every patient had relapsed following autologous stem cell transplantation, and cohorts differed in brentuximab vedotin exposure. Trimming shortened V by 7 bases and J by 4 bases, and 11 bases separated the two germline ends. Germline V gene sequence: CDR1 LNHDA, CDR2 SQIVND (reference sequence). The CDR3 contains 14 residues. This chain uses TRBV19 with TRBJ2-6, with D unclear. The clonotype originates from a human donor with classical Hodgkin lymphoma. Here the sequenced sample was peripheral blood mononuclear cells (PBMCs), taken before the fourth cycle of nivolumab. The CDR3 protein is CASKVRSGANVLTF. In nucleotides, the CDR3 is TGTGCCAGTAAAGTCCGCTCCGGGGCCAACGTCCTGACTTTC.